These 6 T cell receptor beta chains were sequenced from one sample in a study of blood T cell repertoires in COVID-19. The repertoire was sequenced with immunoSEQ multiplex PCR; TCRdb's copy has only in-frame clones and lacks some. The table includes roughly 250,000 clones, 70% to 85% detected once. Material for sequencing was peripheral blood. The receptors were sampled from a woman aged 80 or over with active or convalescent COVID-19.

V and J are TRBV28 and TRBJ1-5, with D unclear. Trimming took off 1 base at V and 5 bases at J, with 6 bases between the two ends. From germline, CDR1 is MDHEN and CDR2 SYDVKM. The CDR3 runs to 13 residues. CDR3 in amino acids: CASSLSGYQPQHF. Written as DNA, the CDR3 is TGTGCCAGCAGTTTATCGGGTTATCAGCCCCAGCATTTT. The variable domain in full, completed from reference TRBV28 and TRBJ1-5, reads DVKVTQSSRYLVKRTGEKVFLECVQDMDHENMFWYRQDPGLGLRLIYFSYDVKMKEKGDIPEGYSVSREKKERFSLILESASTNQTSMYLCASSLSGYQPQHFGDGTRLSIL.

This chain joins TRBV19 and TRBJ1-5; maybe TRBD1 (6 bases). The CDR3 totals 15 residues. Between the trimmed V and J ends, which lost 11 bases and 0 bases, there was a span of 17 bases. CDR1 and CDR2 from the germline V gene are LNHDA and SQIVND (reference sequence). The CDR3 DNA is TGTGCCTCAAACAGGGTTGGGGATAGCAATCAGCCCCAGCATTTT. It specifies CASNRVGDSNQPQHF.

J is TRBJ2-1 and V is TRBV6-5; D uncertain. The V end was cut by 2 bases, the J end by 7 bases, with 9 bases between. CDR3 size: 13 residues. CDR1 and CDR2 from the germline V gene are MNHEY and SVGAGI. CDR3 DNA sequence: TGTGCCAGCAGTTACCGCCCGAGGAATGAGCAGTTCTTC. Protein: CASSYRPRNEQFF.

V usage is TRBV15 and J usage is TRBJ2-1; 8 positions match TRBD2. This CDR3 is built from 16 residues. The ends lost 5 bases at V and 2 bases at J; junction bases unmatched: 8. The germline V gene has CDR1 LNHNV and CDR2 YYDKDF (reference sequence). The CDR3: CATSYSTSGAYNEQFF. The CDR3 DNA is TGTGCCACCAGCTACTCAACTAGCGGAGCCTACAATGAGCAGTTCTTC. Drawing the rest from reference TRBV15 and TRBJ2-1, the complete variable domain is DAMVIQNPRYQVTQFGKPVTLSCSQTLNHNVMYWYQQKSSQAPKLLFHYYDKDFNNEADTPDNFQSRRPNTSFCFLDIRSPGLGDTAMYLCATSYSTSGAYNEQFFGPGTRLTVL.

Written as DNA, the CDR3 is TGCGCCAGCAGCTCTTCAGGGTCGAATGAAAAACTGTTTTTT. This encodes CASSSSGSNEKLFF. The rearrangement joins TRBV5-1 to TRBJ1-4, with D maybe TRBD1 (5 bases). Trimming removed 3 bases at V and 5 bases at J, with 11 bases between. The CDR3 extends over 14 amino acids. Germline CDR1 is SGHRS and CDR2 is YFSETQ.

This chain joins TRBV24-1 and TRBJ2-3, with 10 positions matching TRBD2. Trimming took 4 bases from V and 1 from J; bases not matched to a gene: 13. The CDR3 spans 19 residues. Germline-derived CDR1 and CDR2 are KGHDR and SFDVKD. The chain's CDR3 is CATSDPTGSSGGGTDTQYF. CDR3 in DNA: TGTGCCACCAGTGACCCTACAGGCTCGAGCGGGGGGGGCACAGATACGCAGTATTTT.